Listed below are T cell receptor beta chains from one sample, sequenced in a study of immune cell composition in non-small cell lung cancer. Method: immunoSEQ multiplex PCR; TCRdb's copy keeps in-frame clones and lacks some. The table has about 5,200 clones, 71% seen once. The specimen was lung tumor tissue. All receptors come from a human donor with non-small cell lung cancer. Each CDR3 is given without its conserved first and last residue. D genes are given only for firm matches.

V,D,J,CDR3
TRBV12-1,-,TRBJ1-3,ASSPTGSSGNTIY
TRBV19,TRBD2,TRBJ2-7,ASSIGYGYSGSSYEQY
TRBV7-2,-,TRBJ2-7,ASSSADRSFYSYEQY
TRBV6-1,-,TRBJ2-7,ASSESTYEQY
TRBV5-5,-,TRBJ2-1,ASSVQNEQF
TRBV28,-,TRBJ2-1,ASSFSGSRNEQF
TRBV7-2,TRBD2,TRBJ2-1,ASSLASMSSGWGGQF
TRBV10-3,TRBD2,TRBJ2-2,AISESRGRIDTGELF
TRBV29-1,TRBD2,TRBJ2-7,SVTSGSRYEQY
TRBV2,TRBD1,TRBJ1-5,ATRTGERQPQH
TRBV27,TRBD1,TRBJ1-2,ASSPRVTGTTPHGYT
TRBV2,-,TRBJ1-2,ASSGGGRGWYGYT
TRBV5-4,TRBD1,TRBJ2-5,ASNRRDRGETQY
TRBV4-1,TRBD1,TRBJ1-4,ASSPGTVSNEKLF
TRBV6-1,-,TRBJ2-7,ASSFGTYEQY
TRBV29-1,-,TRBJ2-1,SIFREFYEQF
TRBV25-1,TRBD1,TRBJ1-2,ASSHPGTGFNGYT
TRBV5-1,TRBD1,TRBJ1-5,ASSLGTGLNQPQH
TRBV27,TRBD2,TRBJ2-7,ASSGSGSLSYEQY
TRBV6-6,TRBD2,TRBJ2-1,ASSRTSGSRNEQF
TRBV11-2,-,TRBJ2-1,ASSPRRGDEQF
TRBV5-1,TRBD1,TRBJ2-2,ASSLAGGIGELF
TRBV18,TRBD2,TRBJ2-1,ASSPGTSALYGEQF
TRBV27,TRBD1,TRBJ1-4,ASSLQGSEKLF
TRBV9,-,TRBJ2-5,ASSVHGEETQY
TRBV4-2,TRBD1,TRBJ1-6,ASSPGDRLYSPLH
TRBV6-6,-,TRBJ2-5,ASSRTETGETQY
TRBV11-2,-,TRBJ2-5,ASSLRGLGETQY
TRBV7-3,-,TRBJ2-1,ASSSGLQYNEQF
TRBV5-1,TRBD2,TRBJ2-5,ASSSEGAGTSEETQY
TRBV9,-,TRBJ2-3,ASSVEDWRDTQY
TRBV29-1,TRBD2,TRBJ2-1,SVEDGGSGSGEQF
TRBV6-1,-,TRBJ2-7,ASLGYNQGEQY
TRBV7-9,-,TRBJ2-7,ATSPGARQDYEQY
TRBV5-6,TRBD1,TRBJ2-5,ASSRGQVETQY
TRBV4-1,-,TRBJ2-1,ASLSRDTNEQF
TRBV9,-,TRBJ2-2,ASSVAQSPNTGELF
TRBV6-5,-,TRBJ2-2,ASSQGGELF
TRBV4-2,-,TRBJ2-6,ASSPGTGANVLT
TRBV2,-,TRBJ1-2,ASATGGAYGYT
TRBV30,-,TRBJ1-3,AWTRVGLNSGNTIY
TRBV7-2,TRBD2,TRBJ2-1,ASSLNIGTSGNNEQF
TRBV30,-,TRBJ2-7,AWRYGSDEQY
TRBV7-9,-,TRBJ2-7,ASISQYEQY
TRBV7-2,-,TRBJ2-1,ASTSYRGHNEQF
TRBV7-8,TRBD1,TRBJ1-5,ASSHRGQGQPQH
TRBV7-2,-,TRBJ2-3,ASGLNLRDTQY
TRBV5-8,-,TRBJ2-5,ASSGLHSLSGETQY
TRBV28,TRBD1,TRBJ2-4,ASSRSPWTGNLVLAKNIQY
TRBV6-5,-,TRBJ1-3,ASTGGVSGNTIY
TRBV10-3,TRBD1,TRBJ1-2,ATGDRGNYGYT
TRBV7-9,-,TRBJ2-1,ASSLGVYAYNEQF
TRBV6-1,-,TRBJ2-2,ASSDRTGAGGELF
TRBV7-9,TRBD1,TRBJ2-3,ASSLLTGDRGTNTQY